This is a list of T cell receptor beta chains from one sample in a study of cytomegalovirus exposure and HLA in healthy donors. Assay: immunoSEQ multiplex PCR; the TCRdb copy retains only in-frame clones and omits some. This sample has some 250,000 clones, with about 86% found just once. The sequenced sample was PBMCs. Receptors originate from a woman aged 60 to 75 in good health and CMV-seropositive. The CDR3 runs from the conserved cysteine through the conserved F or W. D genes are given only for firm matches. Size tells how often a clone was seen (once, few, many) or the class of an expanded clone, and some rows leave it out.

CDR3 DNA: TGTGCCAGCAGCTTCGGACTAAGGGAGACCCAGTACTTC
CDR3 protein: CASSFGLRETQYF
V gene: TRBV7-3
J gene: TRBJ2-5
clone size: -
D gene: -

CDR3 DNA: TGTGCCAGCAGTTTCTCGACAGGGGGCGCGGTCCACTTT
CDR3 protein: CASSFSTGGAVHF
V gene: TRBV27
J gene: TRBJ1-6
clone size: -
D gene: TRBD1

CDR3 DNA: TGCGCCTCAGGGGGGCGTTCCTCCTACAATGAGCAGTTCTTC
CDR3 protein: CASGGRSSYNEQFF
V gene: TRBV5-1
J gene: TRBJ2-1
clone size: -
D gene: -

CDR3 DNA: TGTGCCAGCAGTGCCCGGGACACTGAAGCTTTCTTT
CDR3 protein: CASSARDTEAFF
V gene: TRBV28
J gene: TRBJ1-1
clone size: -
D gene: -

CDR3 DNA: TGTGCCAGCAGTTTATCCCCGCGGATGGACTATGGCTACACCTTC
CDR3 protein: CASSLSPRMDYGYTF
V gene: TRBV28
J gene: TRBJ1-2
clone size: -
D gene: -

CDR3 DNA: TGTGCTAGTGGTTCCCCGGACAGGGGCGATGAAAAACTGTTTTTT
CDR3 protein: CASGSPDRGDEKLFF
V gene: TRBV12-5
J gene: TRBJ1-4
clone size: -
D gene: TRBD1

CDR3 DNA: TGTGCCAGCAAACTAGCGATGGCTTACAATGAGCAGTTCTTC
CDR3 protein: CASKLAMAYNEQFF
V gene: TRBV11-2
J gene: TRBJ2-1
clone size: -
D gene: TRBD2

CDR3 DNA: TGTGCCTGGGCAATAATAGCGGGAGGGGATACGCAGTATTTT
CDR3 protein: CAWAIIAGGDTQYF
V gene: TRBV30
J gene: TRBJ2-3
clone size: -
D gene: TRBD2

CDR3 DNA: TGTGCCAGCAGCACCGGGGACTATGGCTACACCTTC
CDR3 protein: CASSTGDYGYTF
V gene: TRBV7-9
J gene: TRBJ1-2
clone size: -
D gene: -

CDR3 DNA: TGTGCCACCAGCAGAGATCGAGAGACCCAGTACTTC
CDR3 protein: CATSRDRETQYF
V gene: TRBV15
J gene: TRBJ2-5
clone size: -
D gene: -

CDR3 DNA: TGTGCCAGCATGGGGGGGCAGGATCAGCCCCAGCATTTT
CDR3 protein: CASMGGQDQPQHF
V gene: TRBV6-6
J gene: TRBJ1-5
clone size: -
D gene: -

CDR3 DNA: TGTGCCAGCAGAGGAGACGGTAACTATGGCTACACCTTC
CDR3 protein: CASRGDGNYGYTF
V gene: TRBV27
J gene: TRBJ1-2
clone size: -
D gene: -

CDR3 DNA: TGTGCCAGCAGTTTACCAGGGTCTGAAGCTTTCTTT
CDR3 protein: CASSLPGSEAFF
V gene: TRBV27
J gene: TRBJ1-1
clone size: -
D gene: -

CDR3 DNA: TGCGCCAGCAGCCCCCGACTAGCGGGATTTAGCAATGAGCAGTTCTTC
CDR3 protein: CASSPRLAGFSNEQFF
V gene: TRBV4-1
J gene: TRBJ2-1
clone size: -
D gene: TRBD2

CDR3 DNA: TGTGCCAGCAGTACAGGGGGCATGAATACGCAGTATTTT
CDR3 protein: CASSTGGMNTQYF
V gene: TRBV5-6
J gene: TRBJ2-3
clone size: -
D gene: TRBD1

CDR3 DNA: TGCGCCAGCAGCTTGGCCATTTTCGGTAAAGCTTACGAGCAGTACTTC
CDR3 protein: CASSLAIFGKAYEQYF
V gene: TRBV5-1
J gene: TRBJ2-7
clone size: -
D gene: -

CDR3 DNA: TGCGCCAGCAGCTTGGCCGGGAGCTCCTACGAGCAGTACTTC
CDR3 protein: CASSLAGSSYEQYF
V gene: TRBV5-1
J gene: TRBJ2-7
clone size: -
D gene: -

CDR3 DNA: TGTGCCAGCAGCCTGGGACAGGGCGTCGGCGGCTACACCTTC
CDR3 protein: CASSLGQGVGGYTF
V gene: TRBV5-6
J gene: TRBJ1-2
clone size: once
D gene: TRBD1

CDR3 DNA: TGTGCCAGTCAGAGGACAGGGGCCTTTCGGCCCCAGCATTTT
CDR3 protein: CASQRTGAFRPQHF
V gene: TRBV27
J gene: TRBJ1-5
clone size: -
D gene: TRBD1

CDR3 DNA: TGTGCCAGCAGTCCCCGGGGTAGCGGGAGTCGGGATACGCAGTATTTT
CDR3 protein: CASSPRGSGSRDTQYF
V gene: TRBV27
J gene: TRBJ2-3
clone size: -
D gene: TRBD2

CDR3 DNA: TGTGCCAGCAGCTTATTTAGCTGGGGGCTTAACTATGGCTACACCTTC
CDR3 protein: CASSLFSWGLNYGYTF
V gene: TRBV7-9
J gene: TRBJ1-2
clone size: few
D gene: -

CDR3 DNA: TGTGCCAGCCACGGACAGACGGTCTACGAGCAGTACTTC
CDR3 protein: CASHGQTVYEQYF
V gene: TRBV2
J gene: TRBJ2-7
clone size: -
D gene: -

CDR3 DNA: TGCGCCAGCAGCGAGACCGTAGCGGGAGTAGCCGGGGAGCTGTTTTTT
CDR3 protein: CASSETVAGVAGELFF
V gene: TRBV5-1
J gene: TRBJ2-2
clone size: -
D gene: TRBD2

CDR3 DNA: TGCGCCAGTCGTACAGGGGAGGCCGGAAACACCATATATTTT
CDR3 protein: CASRTGEAGNTIYF
V gene: TRBV5-1
J gene: TRBJ1-3
clone size: -
D gene: TRBD1

CDR3 DNA: TGTTCCAGCAGTGACGGACAGGCGGTCGACACTGAAGCTTTCTTT
CDR3 protein: CSSSDGQAVDTEAFF
V gene: TRBV7-9
J gene: TRBJ1-1
clone size: -
D gene: TRBD1

CDR3 DNA: TGTGCCAGCCAAACCGGGCCCAGGGACGGGGAGCTGTTTTTT
CDR3 protein: CASQTGPRDGELFF
V gene: TRBV9
J gene: TRBJ2-2
clone size: -
D gene: -

CDR3 DNA: TGTGCCAGCAGTCACACTCCCGCTGAGGTACCCGAGCAGTACTTC
CDR3 protein: CASSHTPAEVPEQYF
V gene: TRBV11-2
J gene: TRBJ2-7
clone size: -
D gene: -

CDR3 DNA: TGCAGCGCCACAGGTCTCTCTGGAAACACCATATATTTT
CDR3 protein: CSATGLSGNTIYF
V gene: TRBV29-1
J gene: TRBJ1-3
clone size: -
D gene: -

CDR3 DNA: TGTGCCAGCAGCTTGAGGGCAGGGGGGGCTTTCTTT
CDR3 protein: CASSLRAGGAFF
V gene: TRBV5-6
J gene: TRBJ1-1
clone size: -
D gene: TRBD1

CDR3 DNA: TGCGCCAGCAGCCCTTTAGCGGGAGCGCTCTCTAAGACCCAGTACTTC
CDR3 protein: CASSPLAGALSKTQYF
V gene: TRBV5-1
J gene: TRBJ2-5
clone size: -
D gene: TRBD2

CDR3 DNA: TGTGCCAGCAGTGGGGGTAGGGGGTCCTATGGCTACACCTTC
CDR3 protein: CASSGGRGSYGYTF
V gene: TRBV27
J gene: TRBJ1-2
clone size: -
D gene: -

CDR3 DNA: TGTGCTAGCAGCTTCGGGAGAAGCTCCTACAATGAGCAGTTCTTC
CDR3 protein: CASSFGRSSYNEQFF
V gene: TRBV7-7
J gene: TRBJ2-1
clone size: -
D gene: -

CDR3 DNA: TGTGCCATCAGGGAACGGGTGAACACTGAAGCTTTCTTT
CDR3 protein: CAIRERVNTEAFF
V gene: TRBV10-3
J gene: TRBJ1-1
clone size: -
D gene: -

CDR3 DNA: TGCGCCAGCAGCTTGGCCGAGGGACTAGGACGCTCCGGGGAGCTGTTTTTT
CDR3 protein: CASSLAEGLGRSGELFF
V gene: TRBV5-1
J gene: TRBJ2-2
clone size: few
D gene: TRBD2

CDR3 DNA: TGTGCCAGTAGTATAGGGTGGGAGTCTATAGATGAGCAGTTCTTC
CDR3 protein: CASSIGWESIDEQFF
V gene: TRBV19
J gene: TRBJ2-1
clone size: -
D gene: -

CDR3 DNA: TGTGCCAGCAGCGTGCGCGGGGCCACTGAAGCTTTCTTT
CDR3 protein: CASSVRGATEAFF
V gene: TRBV13
J gene: TRBJ1-1
clone size: -
D gene: -

CDR3 DNA: TGTGCCAGCAGCCCAAAGGGGGGGCTAGGCTACACCTTC
CDR3 protein: CASSPKGGLGYTF
V gene: TRBV9
J gene: TRBJ1-2
clone size: -
D gene: -

CDR3 DNA: TGCGCCAGCAGCTCCGACAGGGGCTCCTACGAGCAGTACTTC
CDR3 protein: CASSSDRGSYEQYF
V gene: TRBV5-1
J gene: TRBJ2-7
clone size: -
D gene: TRBD1

CDR3 DNA: TGTGCCAGCGGCATAGCGTGGCGGGGCACAGATACGCAGTATTTT
CDR3 protein: CASGIAWRGTDTQYF
V gene: TRBV27
J gene: TRBJ2-3
clone size: -
D gene: -

CDR3 DNA: TGCGCCAGCAGCCGGGTATTCGGGGGCAATCAGCCCCAGCATTTT
CDR3 protein: CASSRVFGGNQPQHF
V gene: TRBV4-1
J gene: TRBJ1-5
clone size: few
D gene: -

CDR3 DNA: TGTGCCAGCAGCGTCAGTACAGGGGACACTGAAGCTTTCTTT
CDR3 protein: CASSVSTGDTEAFF
V gene: TRBV2
J gene: TRBJ1-1
clone size: once
D gene: TRBD1

CDR3 DNA: TGTGCCAGTAGTATCGTCCCCGGGAGTGTAGGGGAGACCCAGTACTTC
CDR3 protein: CASSIVPGSVGETQYF
V gene: TRBV19
J gene: TRBJ2-5
clone size: -
D gene: -

CDR3 DNA: TGTGCCAGCAGCGCCCGGGACAGGCTCTATGGCTACACCTTC
CDR3 protein: CASSARDRLYGYTF
V gene: TRBV7-9
J gene: TRBJ1-2
clone size: -
D gene: TRBD1

CDR3 DNA: TGTGCCAGCAGGACAGGGTGGAAGAACACTGAAGCTTTCTTT
CDR3 protein: CASRTGWKNTEAFF
V gene: TRBV7-2
J gene: TRBJ1-1
clone size: -
D gene: TRBD1

CDR3 DNA: TGTGCCAGCAGTTCGTATCTTTACGAGCAGTACTTC
CDR3 protein: CASSSYLYEQYF
V gene: TRBV28
J gene: TRBJ2-7
clone size: -
D gene: -

CDR3 DNA: TGTGCCAGCAGTTTAGGGTCACGGGTATTGAGGTCAACAGATACGCAGTATTTT
CDR3 protein: CASSLGSRVLRSTDTQYF
V gene: TRBV28
J gene: TRBJ2-3
clone size: -
D gene: -

CDR3 DNA: TGTGCCCGCACACTAGCGGGAGGCACAGATACGCAGTATTTT
CDR3 protein: CARTLAGGTDTQYF
V gene: TRBV2
J gene: TRBJ2-3
clone size: -
D gene: TRBD2

CDR3 DNA: TGTGCCAGCAGCTTGGACAAGTCAATCCCCACAGATACGCAGTATTTT
CDR3 protein: CASSLDKSIPTDTQYF
V gene: TRBV5-4
J gene: TRBJ2-3
clone size: -
D gene: -

CDR3 DNA: TGTGCCAGCAGCGTAGGGCTAGCGGCAGAAGAGACCCAGTACTTC
CDR3 protein: CASSVGLAAEETQYF
V gene: TRBV9
J gene: TRBJ2-5
clone size: once
D gene: TRBD2

CDR3 DNA: TGTGCCAGCAGTGAAGCCCCGACAGGGATTTACGAGCAGTACTTC
CDR3 protein: CASSEAPTGIYEQYF
V gene: TRBV6-1
J gene: TRBJ2-7
clone size: few
D gene: TRBD1

CDR3 DNA: TGTGCCAGCAGTTCCCGACAGGGGGGTGGCTACACCTTC
CDR3 protein: CASSSRQGGGYTF
V gene: TRBV6-5
J gene: TRBJ1-2
clone size: -
D gene: TRBD1

CDR3 DNA: TGTGCCAGCAGTTTAAGTCGGGCGGCTAGCGGGAGCACAGATACGCAGTATTTT
CDR3 protein: CASSLSRAASGSTDTQYF
V gene: TRBV27
J gene: TRBJ2-3
clone size: -
D gene: TRBD2

CDR3 DNA: TGTGCCAGCAGTGGGGGCAAGGGTACAGATACGCAGTATTTT
CDR3 protein: CASSGGKGTDTQYF
V gene: TRBV6-1
J gene: TRBJ2-3
clone size: -
D gene: -

CDR3 DNA: TGTGCCAGCAGCTTAGACGGACTAGCGGGAGGGTATTTT
CDR3 protein: CASSLDGLAGGYF
V gene: TRBV11-2
J gene: TRBJ2-3
clone size: -
D gene: TRBD2